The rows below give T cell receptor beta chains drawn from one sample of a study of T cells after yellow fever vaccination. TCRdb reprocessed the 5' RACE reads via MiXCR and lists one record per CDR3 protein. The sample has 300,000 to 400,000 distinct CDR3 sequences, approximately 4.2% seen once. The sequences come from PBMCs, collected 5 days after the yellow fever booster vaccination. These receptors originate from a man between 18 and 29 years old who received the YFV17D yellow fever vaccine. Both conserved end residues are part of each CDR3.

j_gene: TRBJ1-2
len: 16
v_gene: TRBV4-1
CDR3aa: CASSQLQGAANYGYTF

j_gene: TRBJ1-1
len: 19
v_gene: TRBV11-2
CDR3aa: CASSPGLRRGSRMNTEAFF

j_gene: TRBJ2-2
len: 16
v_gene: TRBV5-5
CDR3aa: CASSRQLGANTGELFF

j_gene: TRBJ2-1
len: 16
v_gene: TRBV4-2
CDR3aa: CASSQDTRGGRDEQFF

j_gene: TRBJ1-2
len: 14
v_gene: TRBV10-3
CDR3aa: CAISEATVFYGYTF

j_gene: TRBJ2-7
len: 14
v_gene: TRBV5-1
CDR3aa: CASSLATSGYEQYF

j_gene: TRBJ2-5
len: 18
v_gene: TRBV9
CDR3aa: CASSVGTGEGSLGETQYF

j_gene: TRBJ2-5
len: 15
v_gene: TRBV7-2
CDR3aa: CASSLARSYEETQYF

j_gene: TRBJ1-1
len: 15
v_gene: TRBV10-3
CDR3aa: CAIRRDGNRNTEAFF

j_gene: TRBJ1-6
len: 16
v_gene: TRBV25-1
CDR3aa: CASSGGGGGVFSPLHF

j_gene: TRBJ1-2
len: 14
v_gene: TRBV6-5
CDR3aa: CASSYSPRQNGYTF

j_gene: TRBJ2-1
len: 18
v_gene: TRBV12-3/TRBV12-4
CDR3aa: CASSYPRLAGGQRNEQFF

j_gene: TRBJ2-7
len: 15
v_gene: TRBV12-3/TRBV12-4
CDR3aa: CASSLGRGRSYEQYF

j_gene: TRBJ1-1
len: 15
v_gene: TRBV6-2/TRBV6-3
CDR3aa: CASTDPSRGNTEAFF

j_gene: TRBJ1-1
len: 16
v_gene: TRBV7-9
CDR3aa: CASSPAFGQVGTEAFF

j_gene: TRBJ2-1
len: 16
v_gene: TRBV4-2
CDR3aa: CASSQDVGTGGHEQFF